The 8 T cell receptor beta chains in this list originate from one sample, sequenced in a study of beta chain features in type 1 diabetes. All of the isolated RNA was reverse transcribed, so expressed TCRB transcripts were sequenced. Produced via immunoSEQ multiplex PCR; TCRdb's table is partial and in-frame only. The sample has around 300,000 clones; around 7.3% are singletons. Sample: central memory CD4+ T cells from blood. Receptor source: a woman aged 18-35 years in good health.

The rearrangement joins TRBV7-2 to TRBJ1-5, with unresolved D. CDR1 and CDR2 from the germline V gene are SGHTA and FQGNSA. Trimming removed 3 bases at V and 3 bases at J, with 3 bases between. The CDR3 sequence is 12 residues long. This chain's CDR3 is CASSFHNQPQHF. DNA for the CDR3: TGTGCCAGCAGCTTCCACAATCAGCCCCAGCATTTT.

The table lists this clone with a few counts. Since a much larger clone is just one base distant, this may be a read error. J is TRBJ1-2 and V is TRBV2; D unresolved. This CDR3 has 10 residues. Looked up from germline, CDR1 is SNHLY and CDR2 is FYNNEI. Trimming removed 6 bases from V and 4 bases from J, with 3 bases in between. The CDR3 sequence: CASRVYGYTF. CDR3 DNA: TGTGCCAGCAGAGTCTATGGCTACACCTTC.

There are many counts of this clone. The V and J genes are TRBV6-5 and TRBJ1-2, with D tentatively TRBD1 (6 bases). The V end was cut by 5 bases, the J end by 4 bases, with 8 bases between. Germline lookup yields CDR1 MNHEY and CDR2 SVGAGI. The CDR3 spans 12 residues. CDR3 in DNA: TGTGCCAGCAGTCCAGGGGTCTATGGCTACACCTTC. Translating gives CASSPGVYGYTF.

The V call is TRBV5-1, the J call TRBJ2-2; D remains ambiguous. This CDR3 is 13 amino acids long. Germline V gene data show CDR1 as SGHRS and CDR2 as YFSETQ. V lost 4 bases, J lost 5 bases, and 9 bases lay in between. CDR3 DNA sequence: TGCGCCAGCAGCAACGAAGGGACCGGGGAGCTGTTTTTT. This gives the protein CASSNEGTGELFF.

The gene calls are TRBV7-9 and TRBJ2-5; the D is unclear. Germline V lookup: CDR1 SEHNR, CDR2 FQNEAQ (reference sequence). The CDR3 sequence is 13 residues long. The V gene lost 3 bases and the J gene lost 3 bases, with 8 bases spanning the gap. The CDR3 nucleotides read TGTGCCAGCAGCTTTTCTTCCAAAGAGACCCAGTACTTC. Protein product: CASSFSSKETQYF.

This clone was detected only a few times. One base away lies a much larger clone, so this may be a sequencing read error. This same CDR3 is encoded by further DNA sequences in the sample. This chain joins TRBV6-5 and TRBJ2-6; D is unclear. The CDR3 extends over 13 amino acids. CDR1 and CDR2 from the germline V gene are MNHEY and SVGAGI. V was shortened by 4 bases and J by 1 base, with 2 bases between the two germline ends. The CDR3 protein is CASSFSGANVLTF. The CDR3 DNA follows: TGTGCCAGCAGTTTTTCTGGGGCCAACGTCCTGACTTTC.

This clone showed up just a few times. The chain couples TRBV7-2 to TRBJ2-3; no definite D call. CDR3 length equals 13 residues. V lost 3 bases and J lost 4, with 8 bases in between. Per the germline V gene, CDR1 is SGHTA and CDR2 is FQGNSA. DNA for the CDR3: TGTGCCAGCAGCTTCGCGGCCCCAGATACGCAGTATTTT. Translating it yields CASSFAAPDTQYF.

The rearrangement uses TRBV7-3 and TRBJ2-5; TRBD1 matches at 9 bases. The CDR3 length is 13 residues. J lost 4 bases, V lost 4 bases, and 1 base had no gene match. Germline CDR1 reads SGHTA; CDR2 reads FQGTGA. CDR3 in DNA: TGTGCCAGCAGCTCGGGACAGGGAGAGACCCAGTACTTC. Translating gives CASSSGQGETQYF.